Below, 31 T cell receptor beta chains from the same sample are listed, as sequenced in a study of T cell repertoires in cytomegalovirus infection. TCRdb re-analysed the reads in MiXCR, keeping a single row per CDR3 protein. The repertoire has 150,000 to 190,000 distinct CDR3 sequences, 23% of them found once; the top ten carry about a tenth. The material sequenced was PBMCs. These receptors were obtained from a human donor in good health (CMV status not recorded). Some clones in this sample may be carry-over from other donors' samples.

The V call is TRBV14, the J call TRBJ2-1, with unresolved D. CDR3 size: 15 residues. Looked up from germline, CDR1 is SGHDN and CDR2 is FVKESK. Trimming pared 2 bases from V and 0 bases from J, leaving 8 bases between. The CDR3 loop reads CASSQRGSSYNEQFF. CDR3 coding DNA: TGTGCCAGCAGCCAACGCGGAAGCTCCTACAATGAGCAGTTCTTC.

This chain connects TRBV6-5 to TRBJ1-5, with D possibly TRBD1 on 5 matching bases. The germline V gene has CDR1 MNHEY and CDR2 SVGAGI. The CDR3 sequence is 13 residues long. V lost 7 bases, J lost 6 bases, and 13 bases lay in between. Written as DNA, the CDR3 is TGTGCCAGCAATCAAGGGGCAGGTCAGCCCCAGCATTTT. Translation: CASNQGAGQPQHF.

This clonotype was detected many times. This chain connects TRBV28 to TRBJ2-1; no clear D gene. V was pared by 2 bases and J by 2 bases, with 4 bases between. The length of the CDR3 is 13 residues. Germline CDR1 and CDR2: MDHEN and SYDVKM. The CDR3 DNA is TGTGCCAGCAGTTTAGGGACCTACAATGAGCAGTTCTTC. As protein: CASSLGTYNEQFF.

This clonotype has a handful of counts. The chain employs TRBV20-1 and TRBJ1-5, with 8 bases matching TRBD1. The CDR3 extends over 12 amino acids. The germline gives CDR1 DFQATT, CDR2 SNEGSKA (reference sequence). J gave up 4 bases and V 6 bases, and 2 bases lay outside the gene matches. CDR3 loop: CSAGQGNQPQHF. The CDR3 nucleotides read TGCAGTGCCGGACAGGGAAATCAGCCCCAGCATTTT.

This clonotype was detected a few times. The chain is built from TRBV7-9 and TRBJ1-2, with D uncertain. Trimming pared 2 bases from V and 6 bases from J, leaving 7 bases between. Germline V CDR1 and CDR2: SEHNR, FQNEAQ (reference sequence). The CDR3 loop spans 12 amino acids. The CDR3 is CASSLSLDGYTF. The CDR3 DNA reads TGTGCCAGCAGCTTAAGTCTCGATGGCTACACCTTC.

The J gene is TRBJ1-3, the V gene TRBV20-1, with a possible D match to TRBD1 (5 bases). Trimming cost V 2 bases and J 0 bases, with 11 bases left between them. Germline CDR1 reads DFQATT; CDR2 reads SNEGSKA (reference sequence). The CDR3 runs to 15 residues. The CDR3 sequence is CSARSGRNSGNTIYF. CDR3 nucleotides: TGCAGTGCTAGATCGGGACGGAACTCTGGAAACACCATATATTTT.

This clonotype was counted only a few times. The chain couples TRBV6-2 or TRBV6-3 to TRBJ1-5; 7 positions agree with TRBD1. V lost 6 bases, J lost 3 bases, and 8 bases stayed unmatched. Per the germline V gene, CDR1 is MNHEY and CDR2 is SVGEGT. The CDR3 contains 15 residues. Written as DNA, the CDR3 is TGTGCCAGCAGGTGGACAGGTGGTTCCAATCAGCCCCAGCATTTT. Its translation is CASRWTGGSNQPQHF.

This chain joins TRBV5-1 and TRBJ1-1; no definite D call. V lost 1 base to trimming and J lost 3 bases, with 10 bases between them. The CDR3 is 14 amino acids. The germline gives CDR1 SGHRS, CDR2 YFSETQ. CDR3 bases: TGCGCCAGCAGCTTGATCAGGCGAGACACTGAAGCTTTCTTT. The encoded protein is CASSLIRRDTEAFF.

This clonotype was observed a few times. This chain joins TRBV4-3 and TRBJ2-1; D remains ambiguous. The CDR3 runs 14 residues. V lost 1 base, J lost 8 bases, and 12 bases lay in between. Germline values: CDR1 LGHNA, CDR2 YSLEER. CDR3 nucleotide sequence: TGCGCCAGCAGCCAAGTTCTAGTTTTGCATGAGCAGTTCTTC. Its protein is CASSQVLVLHEQFF.

The CDR3 region has the DNA TGTGCCAGCAGTGAACAGACCTACGAGCAGTACTTC. Translation: CASSEQTYEQYF. The gene calls are TRBV2 and TRBJ2-7; unclear D gene. V was cut by 2 bases and J by 2 bases, with 4 bases left in between. The length of the CDR3 is 12 residues. Germline CDR1 SNHLY, CDR2 FYNNEI.

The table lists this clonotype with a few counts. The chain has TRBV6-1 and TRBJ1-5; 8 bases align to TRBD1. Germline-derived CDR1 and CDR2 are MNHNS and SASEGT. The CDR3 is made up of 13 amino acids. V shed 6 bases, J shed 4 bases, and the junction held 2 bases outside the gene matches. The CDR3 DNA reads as TGTGCCAGCAGGACAGGGGCAAATCAGCCCCAGCATTTT. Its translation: CASRTGANQPQHF.

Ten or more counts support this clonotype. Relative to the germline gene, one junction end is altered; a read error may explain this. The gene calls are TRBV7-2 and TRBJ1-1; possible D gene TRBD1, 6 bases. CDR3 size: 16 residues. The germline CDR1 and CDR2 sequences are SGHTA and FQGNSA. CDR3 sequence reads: CASSLDRNRENNEAFF. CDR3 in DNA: TGTGCCAGCAGCTTAGATCGGAACAGGGAGAACAATGAAGCTTTCTTT.

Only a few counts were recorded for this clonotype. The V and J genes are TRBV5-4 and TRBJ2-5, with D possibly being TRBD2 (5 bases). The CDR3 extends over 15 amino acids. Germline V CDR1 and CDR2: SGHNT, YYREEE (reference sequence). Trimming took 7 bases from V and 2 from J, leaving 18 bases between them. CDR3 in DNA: TGTGCCAGCCGCCCTACAGCGGAGCGACAAGAGACCCAGTACTTC. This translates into CASRPTAERQETQYF.

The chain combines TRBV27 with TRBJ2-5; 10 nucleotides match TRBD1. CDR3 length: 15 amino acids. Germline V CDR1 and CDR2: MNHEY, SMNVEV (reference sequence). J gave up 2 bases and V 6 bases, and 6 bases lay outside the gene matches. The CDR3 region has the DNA TGTGCCAGCAGGATGAGACAGGGGGCGCAAGAGACCCAGTACTTC. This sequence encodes CASRMRQGAQETQYF.

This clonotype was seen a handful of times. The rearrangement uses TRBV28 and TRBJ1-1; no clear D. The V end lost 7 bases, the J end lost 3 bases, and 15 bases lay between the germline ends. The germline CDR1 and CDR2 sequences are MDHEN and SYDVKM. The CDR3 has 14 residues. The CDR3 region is CASTISPRDTEAFF. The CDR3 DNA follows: TGTGCCAGCACCATCAGCCCCCGGGACACTGAAGCTTTCTTT.

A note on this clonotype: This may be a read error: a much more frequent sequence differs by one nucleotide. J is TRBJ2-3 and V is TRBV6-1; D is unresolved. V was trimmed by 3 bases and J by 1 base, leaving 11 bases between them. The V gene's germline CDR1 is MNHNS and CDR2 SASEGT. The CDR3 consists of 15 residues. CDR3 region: CASSDQTLRTDTQYF. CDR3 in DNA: TGTGCCAGCAGTGACCAGACTCTTCGCACAGATACGCAGTATTTT.

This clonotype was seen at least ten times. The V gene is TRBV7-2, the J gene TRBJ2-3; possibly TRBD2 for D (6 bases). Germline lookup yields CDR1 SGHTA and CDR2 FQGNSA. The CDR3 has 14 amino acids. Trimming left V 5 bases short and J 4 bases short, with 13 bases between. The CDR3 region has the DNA TGTGCCAGCAGCCGGACTAACAGACCAGATACGCAGTATTTT. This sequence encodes CASSRTNRPDTQYF.

In DNA form, the CDR3 reads TGTGCCAGCAGTTCACAGGGGGCTGCCTACTACAATGAGCAGTTCTTC. Amino acid sequence: CASSSQGAAYYNEQFF. The rearrangement links TRBV12-3 or TRBV12-4 to TRBJ2-1, with TRBD1 identical over 9 bases. V was clipped by 4 bases and J by 3 bases; unmatched bases: 7. This CDR3 contains 16 residues.

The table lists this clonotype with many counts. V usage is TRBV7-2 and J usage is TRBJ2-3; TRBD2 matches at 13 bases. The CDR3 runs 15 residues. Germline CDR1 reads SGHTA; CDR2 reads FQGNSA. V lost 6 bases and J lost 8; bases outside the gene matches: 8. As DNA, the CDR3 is TGTGCCAGCAGAGAACTAGCGGGAGGGCCCCCTACGCAGTATTTT. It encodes CASRELAGGPPTQYF.

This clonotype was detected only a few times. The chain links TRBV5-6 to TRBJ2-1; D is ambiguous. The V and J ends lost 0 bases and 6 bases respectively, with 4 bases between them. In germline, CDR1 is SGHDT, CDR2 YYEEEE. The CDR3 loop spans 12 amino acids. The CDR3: CASSLEVNEQFF. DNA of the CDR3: TGTGCCAGCAGCTTGGAAGTCAATGAGCAGTTCTTC.

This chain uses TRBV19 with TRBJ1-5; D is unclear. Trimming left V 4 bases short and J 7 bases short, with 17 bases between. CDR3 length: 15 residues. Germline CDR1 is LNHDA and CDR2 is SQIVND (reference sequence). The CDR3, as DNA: TGTGCCAGTAGTAATGGTGTCGGGTCGGGGCAGCCCCAGCATTTT. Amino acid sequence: CASSNGVGSGQPQHF.

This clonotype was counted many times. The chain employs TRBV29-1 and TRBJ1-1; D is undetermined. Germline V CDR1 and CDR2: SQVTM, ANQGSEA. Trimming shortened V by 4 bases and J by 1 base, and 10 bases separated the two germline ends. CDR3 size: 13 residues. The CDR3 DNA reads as TGCAGCGTTGCCCTTGGAGCGAACACTGAAGCTTTCTTT. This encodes CSVALGANTEAFF.

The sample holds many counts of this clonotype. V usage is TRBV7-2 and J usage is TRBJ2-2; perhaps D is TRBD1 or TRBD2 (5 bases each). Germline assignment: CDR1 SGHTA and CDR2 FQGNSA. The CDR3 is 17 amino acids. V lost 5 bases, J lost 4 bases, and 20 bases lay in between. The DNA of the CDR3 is TGTGCCAGCAGCCTGGGACCCCCGGTTAGTGGCACCGGGGAGCTGTTTTTT. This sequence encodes CASSLGPPVSGTGELFF. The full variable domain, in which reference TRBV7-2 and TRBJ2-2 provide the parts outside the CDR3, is GAGVSQSPSNKVTEKGKDVELRCDPISGHTALYWYRQSLGQGLEFLIYFQGNSAPDKSGLPSDRFSAERTGGSVSTLTIQRTQQEDSAVYLCASSLGPPVSGTGELFFGEGSRLTVL.

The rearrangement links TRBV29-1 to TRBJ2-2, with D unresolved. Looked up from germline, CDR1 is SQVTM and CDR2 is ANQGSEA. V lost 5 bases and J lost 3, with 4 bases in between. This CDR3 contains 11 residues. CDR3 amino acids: CSVHDTGELFF. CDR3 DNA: TGCAGCGTTCATGACACCGGGGAGCTGTTTTTT.

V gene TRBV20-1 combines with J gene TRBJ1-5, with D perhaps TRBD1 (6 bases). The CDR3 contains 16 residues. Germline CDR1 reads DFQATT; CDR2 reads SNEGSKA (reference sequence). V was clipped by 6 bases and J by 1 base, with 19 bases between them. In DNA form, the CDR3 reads TGCAGTGCCACGGGGGTTGGACAGCTGAGCAATCAGCCCCAGCATTTT. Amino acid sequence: CSATGVGQLSNQPQHF.

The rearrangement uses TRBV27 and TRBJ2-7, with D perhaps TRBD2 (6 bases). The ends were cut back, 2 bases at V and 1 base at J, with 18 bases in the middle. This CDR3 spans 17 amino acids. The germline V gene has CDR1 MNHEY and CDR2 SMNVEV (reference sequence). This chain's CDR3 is CASSLTAGWGVSYEQYF. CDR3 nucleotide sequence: TGTGCCAGCAGTTTAACGGCCGGATGGGGGGTTTCCTACGAGCAGTACTTC.

CDR3 sequence reads: CASSAVSSGANVLTF. The CDR3 DNA sequence: TGCGCCAGCAGCGCAGTATCCTCTGGGGCCAACGTCCTGACTTTC. The V gene is TRBV4-3, the J gene TRBJ2-6; D gene ambiguous. The CDR3 is 15 amino acids. Germline V CDR1 and CDR2: LGHNA, YSLEER. Trimming removed 5 bases from V and 0 bases from J, with 8 bases in between.

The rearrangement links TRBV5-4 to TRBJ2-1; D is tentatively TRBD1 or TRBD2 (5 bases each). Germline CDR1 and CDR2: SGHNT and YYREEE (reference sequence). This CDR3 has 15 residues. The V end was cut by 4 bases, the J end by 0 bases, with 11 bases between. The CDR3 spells CASSKAGGSYNEQFF. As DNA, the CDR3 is TGTGCCAGCAGCAAAGCTGGGGGCTCCTACAATGAGCAGTTCTTC.

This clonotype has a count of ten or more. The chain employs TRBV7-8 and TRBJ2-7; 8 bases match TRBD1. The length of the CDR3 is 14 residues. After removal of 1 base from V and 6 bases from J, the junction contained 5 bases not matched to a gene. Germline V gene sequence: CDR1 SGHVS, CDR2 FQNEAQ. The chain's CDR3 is CASSLGTGRAEQYF. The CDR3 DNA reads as TGTGCCAGCAGCTTAGGGACAGGGAGAGCCGAGCAGTACTTC. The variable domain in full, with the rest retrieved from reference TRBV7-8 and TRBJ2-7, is GAGVSQSPRYKVAKRGQDVALRCDPISGHVSLFWYQQALGQGPEFLTYFQNEAQLDKSGLPSDRFFAERPEGSVSTLKIQRTQQEDSAVYLCASSLGTGRAEQYFGPGTRLTVT.

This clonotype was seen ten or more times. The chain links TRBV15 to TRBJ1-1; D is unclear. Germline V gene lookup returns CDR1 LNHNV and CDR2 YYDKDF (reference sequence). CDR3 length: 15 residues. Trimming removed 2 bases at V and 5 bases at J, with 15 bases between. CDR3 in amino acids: CATSRPSKGWTEAFF. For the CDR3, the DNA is TGTGCCACCAGCAGACCATCAAAGGGCTGGACTGAAGCTTTCTTT.

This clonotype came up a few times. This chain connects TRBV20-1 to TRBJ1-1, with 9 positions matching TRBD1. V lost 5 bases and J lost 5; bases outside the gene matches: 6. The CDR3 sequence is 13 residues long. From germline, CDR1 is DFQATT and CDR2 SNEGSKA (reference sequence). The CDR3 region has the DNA TGCAGTGCTGTCGGACAGGGGAAGACTGAAGCTTTCTTT. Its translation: CSAVGQGKTEAFF.